These 13 T cell receptor beta chains came from one sample sequenced in a study of OX40 agonist ivuxolimab in advanced cancers. Sequencing was performed with immunoSEQ multiplex PCR; in TCRdb, only in-frame clones are kept and a portion is missing. The data show roughly 7,700 clones, roughly 73% seen once. This specimen was CD4+ or CD8+ T cells sorted from blood, taken in a trial of the OX40 agonist ivuxolimab. These receptors came from an adult with an advanced solid tumor such as melanoma, head and neck, liver or kidney cancer.

The CDR3 DNA reads TGTGCCAGCAGTTACTCGGTGGTGGAGGGCACTGAAGCTTTCTTT. Its protein is CASSYSVVEGTEAFF. This rearrangement joins TRBV6-6 to TRBJ1-1, with D unresolved. This CDR3 comprises 15 residues. The V gene's germline CDR1 is MNHNY and CDR2 SVGAGI (reference sequence). The V end was cut by 0 bases, the J end by 4 bases, with 12 bases between.

V and J are TRBV5-1 and TRBJ2-7; 8 nucleotides agree with TRBD1. The V gene end was trimmed by 4 bases and the J gene end by 3 bases; junction bases not matched to a gene: 6. The CDR3 is 14 residues long. The germline CDR1 and CDR2 sequences are SGHRS and YFSETQ. DNA of the CDR3: TGCGCCAGCAGCCCGTGGACAGGGAACTACGAGCAGTACTTC. This translates into CASSPWTGNYEQYF.

This clone was observed once. This chain uses TRBV9 with TRBJ2-1, with D perhaps assigned TRBD1 or TRBD2 (7 bases each). CDR1 SGDLS and CDR2 YYNGEE come from the germline V gene. V was trimmed by 0 bases and J by 5 bases, leaving 15 bases between them. The CDR3 consists of 16 residues. In nucleotides, the CDR3 is TGTGCCAGCAGCGTAGCTGGGGCAGGGGGGGACAATGAGCAGTTCTTC. As protein: CASSVAGAGGDNEQFF. Filled out from reference TRBV9 and TRBJ2-1, the complete variable domain reads DSGVTQTPKHLITATGQRVTLRCSPRSGDLSVYWYQQSLDQGLQFLIQYYNGEERAKGNILERFSAQQFPDLHSELNLSSLELGDSALYFCASSVAGAGGDNEQFFGPGTRLTVL.

A single count supports this clone. The gene calls are TRBV7-9 and TRBJ2-3; 7 bases are shared with TRBD1. Germline assignment: CDR1 SEHNR and CDR2 FQNEAQ (reference sequence). The CDR3 runs to 15 residues. Trimming took 5 bases from V and 4 from J; bases not matched to a gene: 9. Written as DNA, the CDR3 is TGTGCCAGCAGCCGACGACAGGGTGAGGCAGATACGCAGTATTTT. This sequence encodes CASSRRQGEADTQYF.

The V call is TRBV10-2, the J call TRBJ1-2; D gene unclear. Deletions cut 0 bases from V and 5 bases from J, with 7 bases between. From germline, CDR1 is WSHSY and CDR2 SAAADI. The CDR3 has 13 residues. The DNA of the CDR3 is TGCGCCAGCAGTGAGTCGACATTTTATGGCTACACCTTC. This sequence encodes CASSESTFYGYTF.

This clone turned up a few times. The CDR3 sequence is CASSIDPGAGGSGELFF. CDR3 nucleotide sequence: TGTGCCAGTAGTATAGATCCGGGGGCAGGGGGCAGCGGGGAGCTGTTTTTT. This chain connects TRBV19 to TRBJ2-2; 8 nucleotides align to TRBD1. Germline V gene lookup returns CDR1 LNHDA and CDR2 SQIVND (reference sequence). V dropped 0 bases and J dropped 7; count of bases not matched to a gene: 10. The CDR3 extends over 17 amino acids.

The chain combines TRBV9 with TRBJ2-1, with 7 nucleotides matching TRBD1. Trimming took 5 bases from V and 5 from J; bases not matched to a gene: 7. CDR1 and CDR2 from the germline V gene are SGDLS and YYNGEE. The CDR3 contains 14 residues. The CDR3 is CASSGRQGHNEQFF. DNA for the CDR3: TGTGCCAGCAGTGGAAGACAGGGCCACAATGAGCAGTTCTTC.

The chain links TRBV4-1 to TRBJ2-3; D ambiguous. There are 13 residues in the CDR3. V lost 1 base, J lost 8 bases, and 10 bases lay in between. Germline V CDR1 and CDR2: MGHRA, YSYEKL. The CDR3, as DNA: TGCGCCAGCAGCCAAGTAGGACCGCGTACGCAGTATTTT. This gives the protein CASSQVGPRTQYF.

The chain employs TRBV6-6 and TRBJ2-2, with D possibly TRBD2 on 6 matching bases. The CDR3 has 15 residues. V was pared by 4 bases and J by 2 bases, with 11 bases between. Germline CDR1 reads MNHNY; CDR2 reads SVGAGI (reference sequence). CDR3 loop: CASSSEGVNTGELFF. For the CDR3, the DNA is TGTGCCAGCAGTTCGGAGGGAGTAAACACCGGGGAGCTGTTTTTT.

V usage is TRBV19 and J usage is TRBJ2-1; 9 bases map to TRBD2. V gave up 3 bases and J gave up 2 bases; unmatched junction bases: 5. CDR1 and CDR2 from the germline V gene are LNHDA and SQIVND (reference sequence). This CDR3 is 16 amino acids long. CDR3 bases: TGTGCCAGTAGTATCACTGGGACTAGCACCTACAATGAGCAGTTCTTC. It codes for CASSITGTSTYNEQFF.

This sequence joins TRBV7-3 and TRBJ2-3; no clear D. V dropped 2 bases and J dropped 2 bases, with 11 bases sitting between them. The germline gives CDR1 SGHTA, CDR2 FQGTGA. The CDR3 contains 15 residues. CDR3 protein: CASSLGRRPTDTQYF. The CDR3 DNA follows: TGTGCCAGCAGCTTAGGCCGGAGACCCACAGATACGCAGTATTTT.

This sequence joins TRBV6-5 and TRBJ2-1, with D perhaps matching TRBD1 or TRBD2 (6 bases each). The CDR3 contains 14 residues. Germline-derived CDR1 and CDR2 are MNHEY and SVGAGI. Between the trimmed V and J ends, which lost 3 bases and 10 bases, there was a span of 16 bases. Written as DNA, the CDR3 is TGTGCCAGCAGTTATGTAACGGGGGCGGAAGAGCAGTTCTTC. This encodes CASSYVTGAEEQFF.

The CDR3 DNA is TGTGCCAGCAGCTTGTGGGGGGGGACTACCGGCGGCGAGCAGTACTTC. It specifies CASSLWGGTTGGEQYF. The rearrangement joins TRBV5-4 to TRBJ2-7, with TRBD2 matching over 7 bases. The CDR3 loop spans 16 amino acids. Trimming took 1 base from V and 6 from J; bases not matched to a gene: 13. CDR1 and CDR2 (germline): SGHNT, YYREEE (reference sequence).